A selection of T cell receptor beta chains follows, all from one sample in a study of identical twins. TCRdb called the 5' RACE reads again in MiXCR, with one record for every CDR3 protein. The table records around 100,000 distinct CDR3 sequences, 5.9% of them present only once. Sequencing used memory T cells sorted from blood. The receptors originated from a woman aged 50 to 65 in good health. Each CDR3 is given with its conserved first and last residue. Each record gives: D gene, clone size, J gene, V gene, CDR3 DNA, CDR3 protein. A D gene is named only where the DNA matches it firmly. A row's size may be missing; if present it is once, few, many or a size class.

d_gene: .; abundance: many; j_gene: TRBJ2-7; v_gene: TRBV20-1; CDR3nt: TGCAGTGCTAGCTCGGGAACATACGAGCAGTACTTC; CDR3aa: CSASSGTYEQYF
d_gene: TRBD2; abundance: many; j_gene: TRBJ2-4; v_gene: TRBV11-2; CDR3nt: TGTGCCAGCAGGGGGACTAGCGGGGGAAACATTCAGTACTTC; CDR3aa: CASRGTSGGNIQYF
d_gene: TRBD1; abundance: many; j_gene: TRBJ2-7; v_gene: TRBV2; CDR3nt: TGTGCCAGCAGTGAAGAGGGACAGGGCCCCTACGAGCAGTACTTC; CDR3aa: CASSEEGQGPYEQYF
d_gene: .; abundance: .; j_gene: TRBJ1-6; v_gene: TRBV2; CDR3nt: TGTGCCAGCAACCAGGATTCCTATAATTCACCCCTCCACTTT; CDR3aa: CASNQDSYNSPLHF
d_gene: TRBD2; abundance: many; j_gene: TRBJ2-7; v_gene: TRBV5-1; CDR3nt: TGCGCCAGCAGCGGCGGGAGGTCCTACGAGCAGTACTTC; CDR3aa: CASSGGRSYEQYF
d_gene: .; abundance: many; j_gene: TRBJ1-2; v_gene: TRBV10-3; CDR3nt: TGTGCCATCAGTGAGTCGACCGCTTATTTTGGTGGCTACACCTTC; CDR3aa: CAISESTAYFGGYTF
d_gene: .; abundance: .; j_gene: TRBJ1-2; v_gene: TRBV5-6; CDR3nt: TGTGCCAGCAGCCCGAAGGGGGGTTACGGTTATGGCTACACCTTC; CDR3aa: CASSPKGGYGYGYTF
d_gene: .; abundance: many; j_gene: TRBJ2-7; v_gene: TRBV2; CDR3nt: TGTGCCAGCAGTCGGCAGGGCTACGAGCAGTACTTC; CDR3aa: CASSRQGYEQYF
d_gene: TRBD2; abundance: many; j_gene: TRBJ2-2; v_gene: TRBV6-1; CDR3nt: TGTGCCAGCAGTGCCACAACCGGGACTAGCGTTCACACCGGGGAGCTGTTTTTT; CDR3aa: CASSATTGTSVHTGELFF
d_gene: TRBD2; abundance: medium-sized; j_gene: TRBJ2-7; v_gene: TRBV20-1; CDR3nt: TGCAGTGCTAGAGAGCGGGAGCACGAGCAGTACTTC; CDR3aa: CSAREREHEQYF
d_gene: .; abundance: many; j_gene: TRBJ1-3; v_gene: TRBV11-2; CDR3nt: TGTGCCAGCAGCTTAGCCCCAGTTGGGTTCTCTGGAAACACCATATATTTT; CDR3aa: CASSLAPVGFSGNTIYF
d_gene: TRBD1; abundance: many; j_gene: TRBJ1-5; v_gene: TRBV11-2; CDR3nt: TGTGCCAGCAGCTTAGCCGGACAGGGGGCGCTTCAGCCCCAGCATTTT; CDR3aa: CASSLAGQGALQPQHF
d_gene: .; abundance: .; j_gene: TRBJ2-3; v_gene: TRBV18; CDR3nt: TGTGCCAGCTCACCAACGCCTAGCACAGATACGCAGTATTTT; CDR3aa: CASSPTPSTDTQYF
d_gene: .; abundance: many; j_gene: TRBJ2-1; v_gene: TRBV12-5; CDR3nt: TGTGCTAGTGGTTCCCGGCGGACAGAAGTCAATGAGCAGTTCTTC; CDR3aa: CASGSRRTEVNEQFF
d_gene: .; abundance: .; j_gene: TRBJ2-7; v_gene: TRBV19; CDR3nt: TGTGCCAGTAGTACCGGGTTGATCTACGAGCAGTACTTC; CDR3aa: CASSTGLIYEQYF
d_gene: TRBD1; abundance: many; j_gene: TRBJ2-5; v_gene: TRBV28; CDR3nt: TGTGCCAGCAGTGGTCCCAGGGACAGACAAAACTTC; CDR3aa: CASSGPRDRQNF
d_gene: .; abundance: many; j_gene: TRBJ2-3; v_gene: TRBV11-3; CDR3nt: TGTGCCAGCAGCTTACACCCAGATACGCAGTATTTT; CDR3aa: CASSLHPDTQYF
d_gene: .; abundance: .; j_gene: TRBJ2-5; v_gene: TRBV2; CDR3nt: TGTGCCAGCGTCCGGAACAGGGCGAAGACCCAGTACTTC; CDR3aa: CASVRNRAKTQYF
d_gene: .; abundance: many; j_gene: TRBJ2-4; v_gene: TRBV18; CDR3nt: TGTGCCAGCTCACCGGCAGGTTCACGAAACATTCAGTACTTC; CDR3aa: CASSPAGSRNIQYF
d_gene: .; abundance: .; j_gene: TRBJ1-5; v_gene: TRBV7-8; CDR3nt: TGTGCCAGCAGCCTCCCCCCAGGGAATCAGCCCCAGCATTTT; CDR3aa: CASSLPPGNQPQHF
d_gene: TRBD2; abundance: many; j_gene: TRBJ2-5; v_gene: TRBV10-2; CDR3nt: TGCGCCAGCAGAGCGGGAGTGGTGGAGACCCAGTACTTC; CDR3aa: CASRAGVVETQYF
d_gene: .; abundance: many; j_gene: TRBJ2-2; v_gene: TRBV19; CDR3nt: TGTGCCAGTAGTGCCGGGACAATAAACACCGGGGAGCTGTTTTTT; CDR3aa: CASSAGTINTGELFF
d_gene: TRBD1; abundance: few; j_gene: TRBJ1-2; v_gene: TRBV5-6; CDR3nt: TGTGCCAGCAGAGCCGGACAGGGGCGATTTGGGGATGGCTACACCTTC; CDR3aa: CASRAGQGRFGDGYTF
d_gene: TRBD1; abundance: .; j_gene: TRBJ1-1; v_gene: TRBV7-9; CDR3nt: TGTGCCAGCAGCTCATACAGGGGGACGGGCACTGAAGCTTTCTTT; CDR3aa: CASSSYRGTGTEAFF
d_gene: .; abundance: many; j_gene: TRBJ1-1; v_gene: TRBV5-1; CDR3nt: TGCGCCAGCAGCCACAGGGAGACCACTGAAGCTTTCTTT; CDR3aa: CASSHRETTEAFF
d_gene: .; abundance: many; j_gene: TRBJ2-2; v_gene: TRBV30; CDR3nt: TGTGCCTTCTCCGGACACTCTAACACCGGGGAGCTGTTTTTT; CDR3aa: CAFSGHSNTGELFF
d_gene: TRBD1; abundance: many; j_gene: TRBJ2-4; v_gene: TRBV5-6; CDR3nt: TGTGCCAGCAGCGGGACAGGGGGCGCATCCAAAAACATTCAGTACTTC; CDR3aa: CASSGTGGASKNIQYF
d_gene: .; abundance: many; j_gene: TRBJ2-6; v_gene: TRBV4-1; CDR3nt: TGCGCCAGCGCCAGCTCTGGGGCCAACGTCCTGACTTTC; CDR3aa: CASASSGANVLTF
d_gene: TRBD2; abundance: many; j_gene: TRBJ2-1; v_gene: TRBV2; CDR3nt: TGTGCCAGGTCCGGGACTACCGAATACAATGAGCAGTTCTTC; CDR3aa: CARSGTTEYNEQFF
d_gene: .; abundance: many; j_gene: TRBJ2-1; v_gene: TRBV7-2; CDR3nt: TGTGCCAGCAGCTTAGCCTCTACAGGTTATGAGCAGTTCTTC; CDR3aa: CASSLASTGYEQFF
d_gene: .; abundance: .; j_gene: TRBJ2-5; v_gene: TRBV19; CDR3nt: TGTGCCAGTAGTCCTAGGGGTAGGGTAAGTGAAGAGACCCAGTACTTC; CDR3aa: CASSPRGRVSEETQYF
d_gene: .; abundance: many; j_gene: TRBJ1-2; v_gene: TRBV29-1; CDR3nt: TGCAGCGTTGATCAGGGGACGGGTGGCTACACCTTC; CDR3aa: CSVDQGTGGYTF
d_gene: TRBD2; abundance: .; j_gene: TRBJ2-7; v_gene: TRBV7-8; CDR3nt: TGTGCCAGCAGCTTAGTTGTCGCTAGCGGGAGGGTAAGCTCCTACGAGCAGTACTTC; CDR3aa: CASSLVVASGRVSSYEQYF
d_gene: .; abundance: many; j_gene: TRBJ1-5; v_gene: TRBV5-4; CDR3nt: TGTGCCAGCAGCTTGGACGGTAAGAGCAATCAGCCCCAGCATTTT; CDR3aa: CASSLDGKSNQPQHF
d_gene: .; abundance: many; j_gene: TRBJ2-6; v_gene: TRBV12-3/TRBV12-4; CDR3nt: TGTGCCAGCAGTTCCTCCAGCGGGTTCTCCGGGGCCAACGTCCTGACTTTC; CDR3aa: CASSSSSGFSGANVLTF
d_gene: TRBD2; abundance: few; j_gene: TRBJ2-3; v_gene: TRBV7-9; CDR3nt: TGTGCCAGCAGCTTATGGGCTAGCGGGTTCACAGATACGCAGTGTTTT; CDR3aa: CASSLWASGFTDTQCF
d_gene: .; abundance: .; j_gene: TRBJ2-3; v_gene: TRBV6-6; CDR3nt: TGTGCCAGCAGTTACAAGGATACGCAGTATTTT; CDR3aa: CASSYKDTQYF
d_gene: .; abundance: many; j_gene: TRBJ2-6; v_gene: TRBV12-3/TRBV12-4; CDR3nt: TGTGCCAGCAGTTTGGGAGGATCCTCTGGGGCCAACGTCCTGACTTTC; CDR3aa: CASSLGGSSGANVLTF
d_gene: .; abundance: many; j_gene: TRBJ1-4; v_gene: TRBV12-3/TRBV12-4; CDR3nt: TGTGCCAGCAGTTTATCCAACCCGGGGGATAATGAAAAACTGTTTTTT; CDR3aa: CASSLSNPGDNEKLFF
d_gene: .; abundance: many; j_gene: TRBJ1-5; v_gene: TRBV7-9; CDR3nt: TGTGCCAGCAGCGGGGGGAATCAGCCCCAGCATTTT; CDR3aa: CASSGGNQPQHF
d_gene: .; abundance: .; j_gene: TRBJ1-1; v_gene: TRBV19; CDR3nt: TGTGCCACTCAACCCCCGGGGGGGTGGAACACTGAAGCTTTCTTT; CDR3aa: CATQPPGGWNTEAFF
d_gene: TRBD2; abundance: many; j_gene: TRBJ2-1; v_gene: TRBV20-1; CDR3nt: TGCAGTGCTAGCTCCTTACTAGCGGGAGAGACCAATGAGCAGTTCTTC; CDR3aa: CSASSLLAGETNEQFF
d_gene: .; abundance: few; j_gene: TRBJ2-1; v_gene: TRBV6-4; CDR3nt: TGTGCCAGCAAAGGTGGGCCCAACTACAATGAGCAGTTCTTC; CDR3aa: CASKGGPNYNEQFF
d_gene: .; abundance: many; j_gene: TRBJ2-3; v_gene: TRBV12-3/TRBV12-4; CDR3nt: TGTGCCAGCAGTTTAGGCGGACCCAGCACAGATACGCAGTATTTT; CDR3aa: CASSLGGPSTDTQYF
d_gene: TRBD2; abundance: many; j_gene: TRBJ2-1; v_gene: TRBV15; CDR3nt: TGTGCCACCAGCAACGGCGGGAGGGCCGAGGATGAGCAGTTCTTC; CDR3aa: CATSNGGRAEDEQFF
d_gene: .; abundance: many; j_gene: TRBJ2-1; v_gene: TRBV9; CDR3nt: TGTGCCAGCAGCGTAGTAGGGGGGAGCCTAGTTTCTGGGTACAATGAGCAGTTCTTC; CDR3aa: CASSVVGGSLVSGYNEQFF
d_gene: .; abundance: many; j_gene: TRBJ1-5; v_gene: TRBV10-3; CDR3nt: TGTGCCATCATTACGTGGAGGGCAGGTGATCAGCCCCAGCATTTT; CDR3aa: CAIITWRAGDQPQHF
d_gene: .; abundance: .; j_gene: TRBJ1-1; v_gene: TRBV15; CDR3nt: TGTGCCACCAGCAGAGGGATGGGGTTGAACACTGAAGCTTTCTTT; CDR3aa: CATSRGMGLNTEAFF
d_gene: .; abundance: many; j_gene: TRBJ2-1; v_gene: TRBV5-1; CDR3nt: TGCGCCAGCAGCCCAGGGAGGGGGGCTGAGCAGTTCTTC; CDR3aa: CASSPGRGAEQFF
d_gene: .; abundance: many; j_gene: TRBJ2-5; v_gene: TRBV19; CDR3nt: TGTGCCAGTAGTATAGCCGCTTCGGGACCCGAGACCCAGTACTTC; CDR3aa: CASSIAASGPETQYF
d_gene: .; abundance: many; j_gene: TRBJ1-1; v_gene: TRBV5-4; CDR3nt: TGTGCCAGCAGCTTTACTGTGGGACACCTAAACACTGAAGCTTTCTTT; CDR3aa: CASSFTVGHLNTEAFF
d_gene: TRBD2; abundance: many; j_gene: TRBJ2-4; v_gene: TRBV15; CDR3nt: TGTGCCACCAGCAAGGGACTAGCGGGACCCGTCATTCAGTACTTC; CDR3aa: CATSKGLAGPVIQYF
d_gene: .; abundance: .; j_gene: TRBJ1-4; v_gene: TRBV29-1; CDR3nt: TGCAGCGCAGCGGTAACAGGGTTTCGGGAAAAACTGTTTTTT; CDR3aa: CSAAVTGFREKLFF
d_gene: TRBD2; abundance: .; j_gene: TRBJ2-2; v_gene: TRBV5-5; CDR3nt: TGTGCCAGCAGCATCACCCCCACTAGCGGGGCGAACACCGGGGAGCTGTTTTTT; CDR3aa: CASSITPTSGANTGELFF
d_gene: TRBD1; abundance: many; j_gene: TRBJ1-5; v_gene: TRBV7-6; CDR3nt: TGTGCCAGCAGCCCGCTTACGAGGGGGCTATACCAGCCCCAGCATTTT; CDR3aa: CASSPLTRGLYQPQHF
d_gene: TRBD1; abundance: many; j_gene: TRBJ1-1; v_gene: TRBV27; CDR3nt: TGTGCCAGCAGTAAGACAGGGAGGACTGAAGCTTTCTTT; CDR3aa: CASSKTGRTEAFF
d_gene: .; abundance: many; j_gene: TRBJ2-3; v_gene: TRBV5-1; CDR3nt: TGCGCCAGCAGCTTCGATACGCAGTATTTT; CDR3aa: CASSFDTQYF
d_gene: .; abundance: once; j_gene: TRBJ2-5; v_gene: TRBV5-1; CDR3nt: TGCGCCAGCAGCTTGGCCGGAGGGGCCCAAGAGACCCAGTACTTC; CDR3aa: CASSLAGGAQETQYF
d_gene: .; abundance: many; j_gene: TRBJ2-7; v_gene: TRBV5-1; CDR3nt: TGCGCCAGCAGCTTGGACGCGGCCTACGAGCAGTACTTC; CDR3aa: CASSLDAAYEQYF
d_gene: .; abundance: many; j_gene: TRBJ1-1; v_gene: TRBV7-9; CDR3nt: TGTGCCAGCAGCGAATCCGGCGGGAAGGCTGAAGCTTTCTTT; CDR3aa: CASSESGGKAEAFF